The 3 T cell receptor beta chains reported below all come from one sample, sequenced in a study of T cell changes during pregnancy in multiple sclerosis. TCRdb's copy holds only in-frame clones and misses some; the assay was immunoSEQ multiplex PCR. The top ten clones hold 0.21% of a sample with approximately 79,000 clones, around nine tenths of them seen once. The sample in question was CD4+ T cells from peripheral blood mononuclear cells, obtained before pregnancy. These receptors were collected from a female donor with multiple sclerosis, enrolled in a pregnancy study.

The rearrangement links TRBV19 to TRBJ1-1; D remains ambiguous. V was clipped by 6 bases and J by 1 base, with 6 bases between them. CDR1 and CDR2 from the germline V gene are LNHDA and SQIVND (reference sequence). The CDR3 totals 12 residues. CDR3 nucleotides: TGTGCCAGTAGCCCCCGGAACACTGAAGCTTTCTTT. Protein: CASSPRNTEAFF. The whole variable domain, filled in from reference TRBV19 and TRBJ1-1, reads DGGITQSPKYLFRKEGQNVTLSCEQNLNHDAMYWYRQDPGQGLRLIYYSQIVNDFQKGDIAEGYSVSREKKESFPLTVTSAQKNPTAFYLCASSPRNTEAFFGQGTRLTVV.

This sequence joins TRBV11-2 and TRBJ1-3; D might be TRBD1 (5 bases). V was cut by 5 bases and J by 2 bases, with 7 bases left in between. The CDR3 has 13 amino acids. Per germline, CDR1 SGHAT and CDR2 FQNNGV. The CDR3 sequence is CASSPDTGNTIYF. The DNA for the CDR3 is TGTGCCAGCAGCCCGGACACTGGAAACACCATATATTTT.

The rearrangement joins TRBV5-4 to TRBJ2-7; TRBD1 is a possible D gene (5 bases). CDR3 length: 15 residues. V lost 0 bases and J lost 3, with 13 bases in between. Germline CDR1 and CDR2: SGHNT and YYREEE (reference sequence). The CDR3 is CASSLVAGSFYEQYF. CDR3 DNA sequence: TGTGCCAGCAGCTTGGTTGCAGGGTCGTTCTACGAGCAGTACTTC.